The 26 T cell receptor beta chains presented below share a single source sample, sequenced in a study of identical twins. From the 5' RACE reads, TCRdb called clonotypes with MiXCR, one entry per CDR3 protein. The sample holds roughly 490,000 distinct CDR3 sequences; over 11% are singletons and the top ten take 0.98%. These data were likewise used in another study, on yellow fever vaccine responses in identical twins.

Sequencing was done on a sample of CD4+ T cells sorted from blood. The receptors originated from a woman aged 18-29 years in good health.

This clonotype was detected only a few times. CDR3 DNA sequence: TGCGCCAGCAGCCACCTAGGGACTGGAACCGGGGAGCTGTTTTTT. Its protein is CASSHLGTGTGELFF. The V and J genes are TRBV4-3 and TRBJ2-2; maybe TRBD2 (6 bases). Germline CDR1 is LGHNA and CDR2 is YSLEER. The ends were cut back, 3 bases at V and 5 bases at J, with 13 bases in the middle. This CDR3 contains 15 residues.

This clonotype has only a few counts. The V call is TRBV12-3 or TRBV12-4, the J call TRBJ2-7; D is unresolved. V was shortened by 3 bases and J by 5 bases, with 14 bases between the two germline ends. This CDR3 has 14 amino acids. DNA of the CDR3: TGTGCCAGCAGTTTGTTAGGGTTCGGTGACGAGCAGTACTTC. Residues: CASSLLGFGDEQYF.

This clonotype came up a few times. The chain has TRBV20-1 and TRBJ2-1; 8 nucleotides match TRBD2. V trimming: 6 bases; J trimming: 5 bases; junction bases outside the gene matches: 9. The CDR3 extends over 14 amino acids. Germline loops: CDR1 DFQATT, CDR2 SNEGSKA (reference sequence). CDR3 sequence: CSAISGSWDNEQFF. CDR3 DNA: TGCAGTGCGATCAGCGGGAGTTGGGACAATGAGCAGTTCTTC.

A few counts support this clonotype. V and J are TRBV18 and TRBJ1-1; TRBD1 is a possible D gene (6 bases). CDR1 and CDR2 (germline): KGHSH, LQKENI. The CDR3 runs to 14 residues. With 0 bases removed from V and 6 bases from J, the gap between germline ends came to 11 bases. The CDR3 sequence is CASSPPGGIPEAFF. CDR3 sequence (DNA): TGTGCCAGCTCACCACCAGGGGGTATCCCTGAAGCTTTCTTT.

The CDR3 is CASSLTGGARSYEQYF. CDR3 coding DNA: TGTGCCAGCAGCTTAACGGGGGGCGCCCGCTCCTACGAGCAGTACTTC. The chain joins TRBV7-9 to TRBJ2-7; D may be TRBD2 (7 bases). CDR3 size: 16 residues. Germline V gives CDR1 SEHNR, CDR2 FQNEAQ (reference sequence). Trimming shortened V by 2 bases and J by 0 bases, and 14 bases separated the two germline ends.

This clonotype was observed a few times. The V gene is TRBV5-1, the J gene TRBJ2-3; no definite D call. Germline CDR1 is SGHRS and CDR2 is YFSETQ. Trimming pared 0 bases from V and 0 bases from J, leaving 8 bases between. This CDR3 spans 15 amino acids. The CDR3 reads CASSLVLASTDTQYF. CDR3 nucleotides: TGCGCCAGCAGCTTGGTGCTTGCTAGCACAGATACGCAGTATTTT. Combining the CDR3 with reference TRBV5-1 and TRBJ2-3 gives the whole variable domain KAGVTQTPRYLIKTRGQQVTLSCSPISGHRSVSWYQQTPGQGLQFLFEYFSETQRNKGNFPGRFSGRQFSNSRSEMNVSTLELGDSALYLCASSLVLASTDTQYFGPGTRLTVL.

The genes are TRBV19 and TRBJ2-2, with 8 nucleotides matching TRBD1. V dropped 3 bases and J dropped 4; count of bases not matched to a gene: 1. This CDR3 is built from 14 residues. The V gene's germline CDR1 is LNHDA and CDR2 SQIVND (reference sequence). The DNA for the CDR3 is TGTGCCAGTAGTATCCAGGGGGCCACCGGGGAGCTGTTTTTT. Translated: CASSIQGATGELFF.

This clonotype has just a few counts. This chain links TRBV24-1 with TRBJ2-2, with a tentative D call TRBD2 (7 bases). CDR1 and CDR2 (germline): KGHDR, SFDVKD. V lost 3 bases, J lost 7 bases, and 17 bases lay in between. This CDR3 has 16 residues. Here the CDR3 reads CATSDRRGGDHGELFF. CDR3 coding DNA: TGTGCCACCAGTGATAGAAGAGGGGGGGATCACGGGGAGCTGTTTTTT.

This chain uses TRBV5-1 with TRBJ2-3, with a tentative D call TRBD2 (6 bases). Trimming shortened V by 4 bases and J by 3 bases, and 12 bases separated the two germline ends. The CDR3 covers 14 residues. CDR1 is SGHRS and CDR2 is YFSETQ in the germline V gene. CDR3 protein: CASSGGVRTDTQYF. The CDR3 nucleotides are TGCGCCAGCAGCGGAGGGGTAAGGACAGATACGCAGTATTTT.

V usage is TRBV18 and J usage is TRBJ2-2; 9 bases are shared with TRBD2. This CDR3 contains 20 residues. Losses at the gene ends were 3 bases for V and 1 base for J; bases not matched to a gene: 15. Per germline, CDR1 KGHSH and CDR2 LQKENI. CDR3 DNA sequence: TGTGCCAGCTCACCGACCTCGCTAGCGGGACTGCCTCAGAACACCGGGGAGCTGTTTTTT. Residues: CASSPTSLAGLPQNTGELFF. The full variable domain, in which reference TRBV18 and TRBJ2-2 provide the parts outside the CDR3, is NAGVMQNPRHLVRRRGQEARLRCSPMKGHSHVYWYRQLPEEGLKFMVYLQKENIIDESGMPKERFSAEFPKEGPSILRIQQVVRGDSAAYFCASSPTSLAGLPQNTGELFFGEGSRLTVL.

This clonotype was detected only a few times. This chain links TRBV5-1 with TRBJ2-7; 11 positions match TRBD1. The CDR3 extends over 15 amino acids. Unmatched junction bases numbered 8, after V lost 4 bases and J lost 5 bases. The germline gives CDR1 SGHRS, CDR2 YFSETQ. CDR3 nucleotide sequence: TGCGCCAGCAGCACCCGGGACAGGGGGATCGACGAGCAGTACTTC. It encodes CASSTRDRGIDEQYF.

This clonotype was counted between two and nine times. The V gene is TRBV20-1, the J gene TRBJ2-7; 7 bases match TRBD2. V was pared by 3 bases and J by 1 base, with 6 bases of the junction left unmatched. CDR3 length equals 14 residues. From germline, CDR1 is DFQATT and CDR2 SNEGSKA (reference sequence). The CDR3 protein is CSASGLAASYEQYF. DNA of the CDR3: TGCAGTGCTAGTGGGCTAGCGGCTTCCTACGAGCAGTACTTC.

In its sample, this clonotype was seen a few times. V usage is TRBV6-5 and J usage is TRBJ2-3; no firm D call. CDR3 length equals 13 residues. Per the germline V gene, CDR1 is MNHEY and CDR2 is SVGAGI. V was pared by 3 bases and J by 3 bases, with 7 bases between. In nucleotides, the CDR3 is TGTGCCAGCAGTTATAGGCTTACAGATACGCAGTATTTT. It is translated as CASSYRLTDTQYF.

This clonotype was detected only a few times. This chain connects TRBV6-1 to TRBJ2-7; 9 bases map to TRBD1. V shed 4 bases, J shed 4 bases, and the junction held 8 bases outside the gene matches. The CDR3 is 15 amino acids. Germline CDR1 reads MNHNS; CDR2 reads SASEGT. CDR3 sequence reads: CASSATGGGIYEQYF. Written as DNA, the CDR3 is TGTGCCAGCAGTGCCACAGGGGGCGGGATATACGAGCAGTACTTC.

J is TRBJ2-1 and V is TRBV6-2 or TRBV6-3; D unresolved. There are 15 residues in the CDR3. V was trimmed by 0 bases and J by 4 bases, leaving 10 bases between them. Germline loops: CDR1 MNHEY, CDR2 SVGEGT. The CDR3 sequence: CASSYSRDLYNEQFF. CDR3 nucleotide sequence: TGTGCCAGCAGTTACTCTCGAGACTTATACAATGAGCAGTTCTTC.

V gene TRBV12-3 or TRBV12-4 combines with J gene TRBJ2-3, with 10 bases aligning to TRBD1. The CDR3 is 16 amino acids. Losses at the gene ends were 3 bases for V and 3 bases for J; bases not matched to a gene: 6. The CDR3 DNA follows: TGTGCCAGCAGTTTCGAGGACAGGGGGTGGACAGATACGCAGTATTTT. This encodes CASSFEDRGWTDTQYF.

This clonotype showed up just a few times. This chain connects TRBV7-2 to TRBJ2-7; TRBD2 matches 15 bases. Germline loops: CDR1 SGHTA, CDR2 FQGNSA. The CDR3 extends over 16 amino acids. The V and J ends lost 4 bases and 6 bases, in that order; junction bases with no gene match: 7. The CDR3: CASSSGLAGGLFEQYF. Written as DNA, the CDR3 is TGTGCCAGCAGCTCTGGACTAGCGGGAGGGTTATTCGAGCAGTACTTC. Together with reference TRBV7-2 and TRBJ2-7, the CDR3 gives the full variable domain: GAGVSQSPSNKVTEKGKDVELRCDPISGHTALYWYRQSLGQGLEFLIYFQGNSAPDKSGLPSDRFSAERTGGSVSTLTIQRTQQEDSAVYLCASSSGLAGGLFEQYFGPGTRLTVT.

In its sample, this clonotype was seen once. This chain joins TRBV18 and TRBJ2-1, with 7 bases that match TRBD1. The CDR3 has 16 residues. Germline V gene data show CDR1 as KGHSH and CDR2 as LQKENI. V lost 3 bases to trimming and J lost 8 bases; unmatched junction nucleotides: 13. CDR3 sequence: CASSPVMGKTGHEQFF. The CDR3 nucleotides are TGTGCCAGCTCACCCGTAATGGGTAAGACAGGGCATGAGCAGTTCTTC.

This clonotype has a handful of counts. The chain recombines TRBV7-9 with TRBJ1-4; D uncertain. The CDR3 is made up of 12 amino acids. V lost 9 bases and J 4 bases, leaving 9 bases between the germline ends. Germline CDR1 SEHNR, CDR2 FQNEAQ (reference sequence). Written as DNA, the CDR3 is TGTGCCAGTGACGCCGGTAATGAAAAACTGTTTTTT. It yields the protein CASDAGNEKLFF.

This clonotype was observed a handful of times. The rearrangement links TRBV5-6 to TRBJ2-4; possible D gene TRBD1, 6 bases. V lost 0 bases and J lost 6, with 7 bases in between. The CDR3 loop spans 13 amino acids. Germline-derived CDR1 and CDR2 are SGHDT and YYEEEE. The CDR3 protein is CASSLGRGNIQYF. CDR3 bases: TGTGCCAGCAGCTTGGGCAGGGGAAACATTCAGTACTTC.

This clonotype was observed a few times. The chain is built from TRBV3-1 and TRBJ2-1, with 8 bases lining up with TRBD2. Germline trimming cut 1 base from V and 3 bases from J; bases unmatched to any gene: 2. Germline V gene lookup returns CDR1 LGHDT and CDR2 YNNKEL (reference sequence). The CDR3 runs to 15 residues. The CDR3 loop is CASSQVAGGYNEQFF. The DNA for the CDR3 is TGTGCCAGCAGCCAAGTTGCGGGAGGCTACAATGAGCAGTTCTTC.

This clonotype was detected many times. The DNA for the CDR3 is TGTGCCAGCAACCGACGGGACCAGCAAGAGACCCAGTACTTC. It encodes CASNRRDQQETQYF. V usage is TRBV3-1 and J usage is TRBJ2-5; D tentatively reads TRBD1 or TRBD2 (5 bases each). Between the trimmed V and J ends, which lost 7 bases and 2 bases, there was a span of 14 bases. The CDR3 is made up of 14 amino acids. The V gene's germline CDR1 is LGHDT and CDR2 YNNKEL (reference sequence).

This clonotype has only a few counts. The chain couples TRBV20-1 to TRBJ2-3; the match to TRBD2 covers 11 bases. CDR1 is DFQATT and CDR2 is SNEGSKA in the germline V gene (reference sequence). The CDR3 runs 12 residues. The V segment lost 2 bases and the J segment 11 bases; nucleotides outside the gene matches: 3. Here the CDR3 reads CSARTSGGLQYF. DNA of the CDR3: TGCAGTGCTAGAACTAGCGGGGGTTTGCAGTATTTT.

V gene TRBV3-1 combines with J gene TRBJ2-1; TRBD2 aligns across 10 bases. Germline V gene sequence: CDR1 LGHDT, CDR2 YNNKEL (reference sequence). With 4 bases clipped from V and 1 base from J, the junction kept 4 bases outside the gene matches. The CDR3 has 16 amino acids. In DNA, the CDR3 is TGTGCCAGCAGCCCAGGGACTAGCGCGTCCTACAATGAGCAGTTCTTC. Residues: CASSPGTSASYNEQFF.

This clonotype was recorded a few times. The chain couples TRBV5-1 to TRBJ1-1; 9 bases fit TRBD1. The germline V gene encodes CDR1 SGHRS and CDR2 YFSETQ. Unmatched junction bases numbered 8, after V lost 7 bases and J lost 4 bases. This CDR3 is 14 amino acids long. The CDR3 coding sequence is TGCGCCAGCGGAACCGGGACAGGGCTCACTGAAGCTTTCTTT. Amino acid sequence: CASGTGTGLTEAFF.

This clonotype was seen a handful of times. The chain carries TRBV28 and TRBJ2-2; 15 nucleotides agree with TRBD2. Germline V gives CDR1 MDHEN, CDR2 SYDVKM. Unmatched junction bases numbered 6, after V lost 6 bases and J lost 1 base. The CDR3 runs 18 residues. Written as DNA, the CDR3 is TGTGCCAGCAGCTTCGGACTAGCGGGAGGGCGGAACACCGGGGAGCTGTTTTTT. Translating gives CASSFGLAGGRNTGELFF. Full variable domain (outside the CDR3, taken from reference TRBV28 and TRBJ2-2): DVKVTQSSRYLVKRTGEKVFLECVQDMDHENMFWYRQDPGLGLRLIYFSYDVKMKEKGDIPEGYSVSREKKERFSLILESASTNQTSMYLCASSFGLAGGRNTGELFFGEGSRLTVL.